This T cell receptor (beta chain) was observed in a study of shared clonotypes between healthy human individuals. Notes on this clone: Antigen unknown.

Some clones are missing from TCRdb's copy, which holds only in-frame ones; the method was immunoSEQ multiplex PCR. The table records 2,100,000 or so clones, roughly 95% of them present only once. Overall study results and limits: There were few donors, and this limited the genetic and exposure-history diversity represented.

This CDR3 has 12 amino acids. Deletions cut 4 bases from V and 7 bases from J, with 10 bases between. CDR1 SEHNR and CDR2 FQNEAQ come from the germline V gene (reference sequence). Both subsets, CD45RA+ naive and CD45RA-negative memory, were split from the CD4+ cells. The material sequenced was naive CD4+ T cells sorted from blood. Subset described: CD45RA+ positively selected. This TCR was sampled from a man aged 18 to 35 in good health. The gene calls are TRBV7-9 and TRBJ1-1; D gene ambiguous. The CDR3 loop is CASSYDWGEAFF. CDR3 sequence (DNA): TGTGCCAGCAGCTATGACTGGGGTGAAGCTTTCTTT.